This T cell receptor (beta chain) was recovered during a study of blood T cell repertoires in COVID-19. Study information: Both acute and convalescent COVID-19 samples were obtained from the United States, Italy and Spain. T cells, B-cell-depleted T cells, or PBMCs provided the cDNA or gDNA that served as material.

Study processing details: By means of reference gene primer amplification, nucleated cell counts were estimated. The data were produced by immunoSEQ multiplex PCR, yet TCRdb's version contains in-frame clones alone and is incomplete. From that table come the V and J calls and clone size; the DNA was used to work out D and trimming. This table holds about 240,000 clones, 87% found once. Trimming took 0 bases from V and 12 from J, leaving 12 bases between them. CDR1 MNHEY and CDR2 SVGAGI come from the germline V gene. The CDR3 is 12 residues long. The sequence was collected from a man in his 60s who had recovered from COVID-19. The V gene is TRBV6-5, the J gene TRBJ2-7; no reliable D call. What was sequenced was peripheral blood. The CDR3 spells CASSYSGDSLYF. CDR3 in DNA: TGTGCCAGCAGTTACTCCGGTGATAGCTTGTACTTC.